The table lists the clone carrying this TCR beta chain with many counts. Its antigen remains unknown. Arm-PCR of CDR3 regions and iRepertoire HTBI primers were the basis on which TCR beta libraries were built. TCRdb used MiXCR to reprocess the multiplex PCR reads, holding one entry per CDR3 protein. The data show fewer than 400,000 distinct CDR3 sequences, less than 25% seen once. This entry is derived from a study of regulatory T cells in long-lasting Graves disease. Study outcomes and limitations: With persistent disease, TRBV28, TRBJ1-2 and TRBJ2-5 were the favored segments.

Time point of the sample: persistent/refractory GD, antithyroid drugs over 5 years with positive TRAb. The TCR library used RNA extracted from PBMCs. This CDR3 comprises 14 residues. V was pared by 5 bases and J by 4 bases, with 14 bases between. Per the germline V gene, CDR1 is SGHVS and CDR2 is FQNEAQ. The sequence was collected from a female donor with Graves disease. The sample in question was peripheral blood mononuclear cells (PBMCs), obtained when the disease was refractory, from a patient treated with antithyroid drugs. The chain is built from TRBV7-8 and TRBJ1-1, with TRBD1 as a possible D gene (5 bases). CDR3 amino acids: CASSPAGLATEAFF. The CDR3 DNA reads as TGTGCCAGCAGCCCGGCAGGGCTGGCCACTGAAGCTTTCTTT. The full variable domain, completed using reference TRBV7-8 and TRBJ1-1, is GAGVSQSPRYKVAKRGQDVALRCDPISGHVSLFWYQQALGQGPEFLTYFQNEAQLDKSGLPSDRFFAERPEGSVSTLKIQRTQQEDSAVYLCASSPAGLATEAFFGQGTRLTVV.